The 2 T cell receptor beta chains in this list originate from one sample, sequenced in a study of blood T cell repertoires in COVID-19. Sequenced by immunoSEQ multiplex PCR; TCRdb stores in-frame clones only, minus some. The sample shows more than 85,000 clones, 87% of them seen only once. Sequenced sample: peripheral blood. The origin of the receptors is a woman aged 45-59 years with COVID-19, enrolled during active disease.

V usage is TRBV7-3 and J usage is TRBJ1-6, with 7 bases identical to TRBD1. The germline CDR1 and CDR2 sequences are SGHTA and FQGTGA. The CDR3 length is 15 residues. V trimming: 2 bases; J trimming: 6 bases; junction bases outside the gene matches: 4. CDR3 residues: CASSLSQGGNSPLHF. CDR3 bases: TGTGCCAGCAGCTTATCCCAGGGGGGTAATTCACCCCTCCACTTT.

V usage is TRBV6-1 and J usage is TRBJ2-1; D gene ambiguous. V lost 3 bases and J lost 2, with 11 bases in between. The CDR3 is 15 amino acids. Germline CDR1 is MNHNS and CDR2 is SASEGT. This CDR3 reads CASSDDFGAYNEQFF. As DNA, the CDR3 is TGTGCCAGCAGTGATGACTTCGGAGCCTACAATGAGCAGTTCTTC.